This T cell receptor (beta chain) was profiled in a study of naive and memory T cell subsets. Two oligonucleotides, mixed equimolar, formed the beta constant-region primer covering TRBC1 and TRBC2. Nested alpha and beta constant-region primers with the SP2 primer drove four PCR rounds on ligated cDNA. TCRdb analysed the UMI-ligation and nested PCR reads with MiXCR anew, one entry per CDR3 protein. Of 95,000 to 150,000 distinct CDR3 sequences listed, roughly 36% were seen once; the top ten hold about 1%. The length of the CDR3 is 15 residues. V lost 5 bases and J lost 3; bases outside the gene matches: 11. Germline CDR1 reads DFQATT; CDR2 reads SNEGSKA (reference sequence).

The V call is TRBV20-1, the J call TRBJ2-3; 7 bases align to TRBD2. The receptor was isolated from a human donor in good health. Input material: central memory CD4+ T cells from blood. The CDR3, as DNA: TGCAGTGCTGGGGGGGTACTACGCGGAACAGATACGCAGTATTTT. It specifies CSAGGVLRGTDTQYF.